This section outlines one TCR beta chain sequence together with its context. Its antigen is unknown. Per-base quality was not reported, and no clone a single base away is much larger than it. Reading from cysteine to phenylalanine, the CDR3 counts 15 amino acids. Solely the CDR3 DNA is kept, with 45 bases framed from the first base. The germline V end is reduced by 5 bases and the J end by 3 bases; junction bases left unmatched: 4. Based on the germline V gene, the CDR1 and CDR2 sequences are MGHDK and SYGVNS. The data derive from a study of regulatory T cells in long-lasting Graves disease listed by TCRdb under 2021. Background on the whole study: In the newly diagnosed Graves' disease group, patients had been taking antithyroid drugs for less than 3 months. Peripheral blood TCR sequencing and RNA sequencing compared persistent Graves' disease patients with newly diagnosed Graves' disease patients. The study was conducted in China and was registered as a clinical trial. TCR sequencing covered some 13 persistent and about 20 newly diagnosed Graves' disease patients, 33 samples in total. General findings and caveats noted by the study authors: The study examined only peripheral blood because the primary lesion, thyroid tissue, could not be accessed. A larger number of public clonotypes was shared among persistent patients (fewer than 3,000) than among newly diagnosed patients (about 990). Preferential use of TRBV28, TRBJ1-2 and TRBJ2-5 was observed in persistent disease, whereas TRBV20-1 and TRBJ2-1 were favored in newly diagnosed disease. As a limitation, the authors acknowledged that the small sample size may reduce accuracy. Compared with newly diagnosed patients, patients with persistent Graves' disease had lower TCR Shannon entropy and fewer highly expanded clones, which suggests clonal expansion. Sequencing and analysis were limited to the TCR beta chain.

Sample time point, as interpreted from the label and publication: newly diagnosed GD, antithyroid drugs for less than 3 months. For both TCR sequencing and RNA sequencing, RNA was extracted from PBMCs in TRIzol. The diagnosis of Graves' disease followed American Thyroid Association guidelines. Recruitment of patients was carried out at an endocrinology department in Xi'an, China. Each patient gave about 9.1 milliliters of peripheral blood, collected in an EDTA anticoagulant tube. Ficoll Paque Plus density gradient separation was used to isolate PBMCs, and no further T cell sorting was done. An Agilent 2100 Bioanalyzer and agarose gel were used to assess RNA quality, and a NanoDrop 2000 was used to measure RNA concentration. The method was multiplex PCR. The sequencer listed for this sample is Illumina HiSeq 4000. iRepertoire HTBI primers and Arm-PCR amplification of CDR3 regions were used to construct TCR beta libraries. Before sequencing, the PCR products underwent gel purification. In the paper's pipeline: Gene usage analysis of CDR3 amino acid clonotypes used the roughly 62 TRBV and some 13 TRBJ segments found across samples. COPE and FqMerger were used to merge filtered high-quality paired reads into contigs. Contigs were aligned with BLAST to IMGT TRBV, TRBD and TRBJ reference genes, and CDR3 was defined per IMGT. Any clonotype with a frequency above 0.1% was classified as a highly expanded clone. Repertoire diversity was measured by Shannon entropy, and V-J evenness by the Gini coefficient. Clonotypes shared by more than one individual were considered public. The public reads were reanalyzed by TCRdb: fastp trimming at Q25, MiXCR alignment, in-frame beta chains only. Each entry is one CDR3 protein sequence, shown with its most common DNA and genes. The V and J calls and clone size are TCRdb's, not the authors'. Within this sample are over 450,000 distinct CDR3 sequences, with 9.5% to 15% of them counted one time only. The ten largest clones represent roughly 8.9% of the sample.

The sample was also linked to a second study, of T cells in Graves' hyperthyroidism and ophthalmopathy. That second publication adds: Stable Graves' hyperthyroidism was defined as the absence of progression to ophthalmopathy over 18 months of follow-up. Hyperthyroidism patients were newly diagnosed, with disease duration under 2 months, and aged 18 to 65 years. Exclusion was applied to patients with uncontrolled infections, other autoimmune diseases, pregnancy or lactation. Diagnoses relied on clinical symptoms, serum thyroxine and TRAb, thyroid ultrasound and orbital computed tomography. The TCR CDR3 was subjected to a first round of RT-PCR using the HTBI primer set and the Qiagen OneStep RT-PCR kit. Most expanded thyroid clonotypes (frequency above 0.001) were also found in blood, which suggests that blood repertoires may mirror thyroid immune responses. In cross-validation, a model built on a 13 V-J signature told ophthalmopathy apart from stable hyperthyroidism with 85% to 90% sensitivity and 81% to 82% specificity, and in testing the same model reached 80%/75%. In validation, progression to ophthalmopathy was predicted by the model with 70.59% sensitivity and roughly 76% specificity, a median of roughly six months before onset. To identify distinguishing TCR V-J signatures, a discovery cohort of 100 or so patients was used, comprising 40 to 45 with Graves' ophthalmopathy and about 59 with stable Graves' hyperthyroidism. An independent validation cohort of 18 to 20 hyperthyroidism patients and about 16 patients who later progressed to ophthalmopathy tested prospective prediction of ophthalmopathy. The approximately 100 discovery patients were divided at random into training and test sets in a 7:3 ratio. Thyroid tissue and blood T-cell repertoires from six Graves' hyperthyroidism patients were also compared in the study. After blood sampling, hyperthyroidism patients were treated with methimazole at a starting dose of 30 mg daily, and ophthalmopathy patients were treated with high-dose intravenous methylprednisolone. Libraries were constructed in a second round of multiplex PCR, after which size selection and purification were carried out. The libraries were sequenced on an Illumina HiSeq2000 using paired-end 100 bp reads. SOAPnuke was used to process the raw data, removing reads that contained adapters or uncalled bases, had a mean Phred below 15, or lacked an exact match to the constant primer or identifier. COPE v1.2.5 was used to merge the high-quality paired reads, and each unique nucleotide sequence was defined as a clonotype. MiTCR v1.1 was used to align clonotypes to the IMGT TRBV, TRBD and TRBJ reference segments. The analysis was restricted to V-J combinations with a frequency above 0.0001, which together covered approximately 99% of the repertoires. The TCS score was defined as the ratio of F50 (clonal expansion) to E x V (chaos), calculated using BLOSUM62-based TCRdist between CDR3 peptides within each V-J. Welch's t-statistics and random forest reduced fewer than 600 V-J features to 10 to 15, which were used in a naive Bayes classifier (R e1071). Sample size was not statistically predetermined, and investigators were not blinded to group allocation. According to the paper, TCR Vbeta CDR3 sequencing was carried out on 135 peripheral blood samples, which came from under 50 ophthalmopathy, approximately 78 hyperthyroidism and approximately 17 progressor patients.

The specimen comprised peripheral blood mononuclear cells (PBMCs), sampled at new diagnosis, from a patient treated with antithyroid drugs. The sequence was collected from a woman aged 25 to 39 with Graves disease. Donor details come from another sample of the same person, matched by shared clones. Recombination connected TRBV25-1 to TRBJ2-7, and TRBD2 aligns with 13 junction nucleotides. This receptor carries the CDR3 CASSPRLAGGYEQYF. The bases are TGTGCCAGCAGTCCAAGACTAGCGGGAGGCTACGAGCAGTACTTC.